A selection of T cell receptor beta chains follows, all from one sample in a study of cytomegalovirus exposure and HLA in healthy donors. Only in-frame clones appear in the TCRdb table, and some are missing; sequencing was by immunoSEQ multiplex PCR. The sample contains tens of thousands of clones, around 70% of which appear only once. Sequenced: PBMCs. The receptors here all came from a woman aged 50 to 60 in good health and CMV-seronegative. The CDR3 runs from the conserved cysteine through the conserved F or W. Clone size is not always given. Where it is, it says once, few, many or a class for expanded clones.

v_call	clone_size	j_call	cdr3_aa
TRBV7-9	few	TRBJ2-3	CASSSWTSEDTQYF
TRBV7-6	.	TRBJ1-5	CASSSQGHQPQHF
TRBV19	.	TRBJ1-1	CATQRGQLNTEAFF
TRBV6-5	.	TRBJ2-7	CASSYSGLAGVEQYF
TRBV27	.	TRBJ2-1	CASSSDISRDNEQFF
TRBV5-1	.	TRBJ1-1	CASSHGTENTEAFF
TRBV6-6	.	TRBJ1-2	CASSYSRVGYTF
TRBV20-1	.	TRBJ2-7	CSARANYEQYF
TRBV28	.	TRBJ2-7	CASGSGTYEQYF
TRBV2	.	TRBJ2-5	CASKEAGGETQYF
TRBV7-9	.	TRBJ1-2	CASSWAGRDYGYTF
TRBV4-2	few	TRBJ2-5	CASSPRASGEQETQYF
TRBV7-9	.	TRBJ2-5	CASSLGSGGAVYQETQYF
TRBV9	.	TRBJ2-5	CASSVGNSGGQETQYF
TRBV19	medium-sized	TRBJ2-7	CASSLTSAVSYEQYF
TRBV30	.	TRBJ2-1	CAWALGSGGLRQFF
TRBV7-3	.	TRBJ2-5	CASNLPGVQETQYF
TRBV5-1	.	TRBJ2-7	CASSLVGAEQYF
TRBV6-1	few	TRBJ1-5	CASSEAEVGAQPQHF
TRBV28	.	TRBJ1-5	CASSLSQGVGNQPQHF
TRBV10-3	few	TRBJ2-7	CAISELRLGAYEQYF
TRBV30	.	TRBJ1-2	CAWSGWTAGGHTF
TRBV6-1	few	TRBJ2-7	CASNEPGQGAYEQYF
TRBV18	.	TRBJ1-2	CASSLTGNPNYGYTF
TRBV7-2	.	TRBJ2-5	CASSWSNQETQYF
TRBV30	.	TRBJ2-7	CACTPQVEQYF
TRBV7-3	once	TRBJ2-7	CASSLYREPAYEQYF
TRBV7-2	once	TRBJ2-2	CASSLYGTSNTGELFF
TRBV19	few	TRBJ2-5	CASSIAPSGSWETQYF
TRBV6-1	.	TRBJ1-3	CASTVSGNTIYF
TRBV2	.	TRBJ1-3	CASSSARDIEGSGNTIYF
TRBV30	.	TRBJ2-7	CAWSVLEWGGDEQYF
TRBV28	.	TRBJ2-3	CASLGGSTDTQYF
TRBV14	.	TRBJ2-1	CASSRYLAGGLRGDEQFF
TRBV5-1	.	TRBJ1-1	CASSLSTDNTEAFF
TRBV28	.	TRBJ1-5	CASSLGPGAGGNQPQHF
TRBV7-2	.	TRBJ2-3	CASSVRGSTDTQYF
TRBV5-1	.	TRBJ1-2	CASKVDGGYYGYTF
TRBV6-5	.	TRBJ1-2	CASSYYGTANYGYTF
TRBV19	.	TRBJ1-1	CASSIWGGTEAFF
TRBV6-5	.	TRBJ2-3	CASSPIAGAADTQYF
TRBV6-5	.	TRBJ1-4	CASSASGTSGEKLLF
TRBV6-6	.	TRBJ2-5	CASSYSREETQYF
TRBV30	few	TRBJ2-3	CAWGLASTDTQYF
TRBV7-2	few	TRBJ2-3	CASSPTGPAGGTQYF
TRBV5-1	.	TRBJ2-1	CASSSGQGGNEQFF
TRBV27	.	TRBJ2-3	CASRLTGLGARDTQYF
TRBV6-6	.	TRBJ1-4	CASSLQGAGEKLFF
TRBV27	.	TRBJ2-7	CASSLGRTYEQYF
TRBV9	.	TRBJ2-7	CASSVAPGHYEQYF
TRBV4-2	.	TRBJ1-1	CASSQVGLEAFF